This passage covers 29 T cell receptor beta chains from one sample sequenced in a study of T cell changes during pregnancy in multiple sclerosis. Profiling relied on immunoSEQ multiplex PCR, and the TCRdb table lists in-frame clones only, not all of them. This table holds around 57,000 clones, about 87% found once. Source: peripheral blood, taken in the first trimester of pregnancy. The receptors stem from a female donor in good health, enrolled as a control in a pregnancy study.

This clone showed up just a few times. The V gene is TRBV14, the J gene TRBJ1-6; 7 bases agree with TRBD1. This CDR3 has 16 residues. Losses at the gene ends were 0 bases for V and 9 bases for J; bases not matched to a gene: 8. In germline, CDR1 is SGHDN, CDR2 FVKESK. CDR3 DNA: TGTGCCAGCAGCCAAGATCTGGGGACAGCGGGTTCACCCCTCCACTTT. It specifies CASSQDLGTAGSPLHF.

The chain employs TRBV6-1 and TRBJ1-6; no firm D call. V was cut by 7 bases and J by 0 bases, with 7 bases left in between. This CDR3 has 14 residues. In germline, CDR1 is MNHNS, CDR2 SASEGT. The DNA for the CDR3 is TGTGCCAGCATACTTGACTCCTATAATTCACCCCTCCACTTT. As protein: CASILDSYNSPLHF.

The chain has TRBV2 and TRBJ2-7; D uncertain. Germline CDR1 and CDR2: SNHLY and FYNNEI. The CDR3 runs to 13 residues. The V and J ends lost 4 bases and 3 bases respectively, with 10 bases between them. CDR3 amino acids: CASSVYSFYEQYF. The CDR3 nucleotides are TGTGCCAGCAGTGTGTACAGTTTCTACGAGCAGTACTTC.

This chain connects TRBV7-2 to TRBJ1-4; D is uncertain. CDR3 length: 12 residues. V gave up 3 bases and J gave up 7 bases, with 6 bases separating them. Germline CDR1 is SGHTA and CDR2 is FQGNSA. CDR3 residues: CASSFYSEKLFF. The CDR3 DNA sequence: TGTGCCAGCAGCTTTTACAGTGAAAAACTGTTTTTT.

This clone was seen once. V is TRBV9 and J is TRBJ1-2, with a weak D call TRBD1 (6 bases). Trimming shortened V by 0 bases and J by 3 bases, and 6 bases separated the two germline ends. CDR3 size: 13 residues. CDR1 SGDLS and CDR2 YYNGEE come from the germline V gene. The CDR3 sequence: CASSVGQDYGYTF. In nucleotides, the CDR3 is TGTGCCAGCAGCGTAGGACAGGACTATGGCTACACCTTC.

V and J are TRBV30 and TRBJ1-2; D unresolved. V lost 6 bases, J lost 4 bases, and 15 bases lay in between. CDR1 GTSNPN and CDR2 SVGIG come from the germline V gene (reference sequence). This CDR3 is built from 13 residues. CDR3 sequence: CACHGSAPYGYTF. DNA of the CDR3: TGTGCCTGCCACGGGTCGGCGCCCTATGGCTACACCTTC. Full variable domain (missing parts from reference TRBV30 and TRBJ1-2): SQTIHQWPATLVQPVGSPLSLECTVEGTSNPNLYWYRQAAGRGLQLLFYSVGIGQISSEVPQNLSASRPQDRQFILSSKKLLLSDSGFYLCACHGSAPYGYTFGSGTRLTVV.

The chain recombines TRBV19 with TRBJ2-5, with 9 positions matching TRBD1. The CDR3 is 13 amino acids. In germline, CDR1 is LNHDA, CDR2 SQIVND (reference sequence). V lost 7 bases to trimming and J lost 3 bases; unmatched junction nucleotides: 3. CDR3 in amino acids: CASTRQGEETQYF. The CDR3 nucleotides read TGTGCCAGTACCCGACAGGGGGAAGAGACCCAGTACTTC.

J is TRBJ2-2 and V is TRBV5-4, with 10 bases identical to TRBD2. J lost 2 bases, V lost 3 bases, and 4 bases had no gene match. There are 16 residues in the CDR3. The germline CDR1 and CDR2 sequences are SGHNT and YYREEE (reference sequence). CDR3 coding DNA: TGTGCCAGCAGCTCTACTAGCGGGGTTAACACCGGGGAGCTGTTTTTT. Protein sequence: CASSSTSGVNTGELFF.

The chain joins TRBV4-2 to TRBJ2-7, with a tentative D call TRBD2 (7 bases). This CDR3 is built from 17 residues. Trimming left V 0 bases short and J 5 bases short, with 20 bases between. The germline V gene encodes CDR1 LGHNA and CDR2 YNFKEQ. As DNA, the CDR3 is TGTGCCAGCAGCCAAGAGATCTGGGGGGGGGCTGAGGACGAGCAGTACTTC. The encoded protein is CASSQEIWGGAEDEQYF.

This clone was observed a single time. CDR3: CASSYSLAGNYEQYF. The CDR3 DNA reads TGTGCCAGCAGTTACTCACTAGCGGGGAACTACGAGCAGTACTTC. The chain combines TRBV6-5 with TRBJ2-7; 10 nucleotides line up with TRBD2. Germline assignment: CDR1 MNHEY and CDR2 SVGAGI. The CDR3 has 15 amino acids. V lost 0 bases, J lost 3 bases, and 2 bases stayed unmatched.

The chain employs TRBV7-9 and TRBJ2-1; weak D call: TRBD1 (6 bases). V lost 3 bases, J lost 0 bases, and 12 bases lay in between. The CDR3 is made up of 16 amino acids. Looked up from germline, CDR1 is SEHNR and CDR2 is FQNEAQ (reference sequence). CDR3 loop: CASSLNPDSSYNEQFF. The CDR3 region has the DNA TGTGCCAGCAGCTTGAACCCGGACAGCTCCTACAATGAGCAGTTCTTC.

The CDR3 sequence: CASSLGTVAASTEAFF. The CDR3 region has the DNA TGTGCCAGCAGCTTGGGGACAGTAGCTGCGAGCACTGAAGCTTTCTTT. The V call is TRBV7-8, the J call TRBJ1-1, with TRBD1 matching 7 bases. Germline V CDR1 and CDR2: SGHVS, FQNEAQ. This CDR3 is built from 16 residues. The V and J ends lost 3 bases and 4 bases, in that order; junction bases with no gene match: 11. Variable domain in full (rest from reference TRBV7-8 and TRBJ1-1): GAGVSQSPRYKVAKRGQDVALRCDPISGHVSLFWYQQALGQGPEFLTYFQNEAQLDKSGLPSDRFFAERPEGSVSTLKIQRTQQEDSAVYLCASSLGTVAASTEAFFGQGTRLTVV.

The V gene is TRBV5-1, the J gene TRBJ1-1; 7 bases are shared with TRBD1. V lost 2 bases, J lost 1 base, and 5 bases stayed unmatched. This CDR3 has 15 residues. Per germline, CDR1 SGHRS and CDR2 YFSETQ. The CDR3 coding sequence is TGCGCCAGCAGCTTATCACAGGGGTGGAACACTGAAGCTTTCTTT. Its translation: CASSLSQGWNTEAFF. Using reference TRBV5-1 and TRBJ1-1 for the parts outside the CDR3, the full variable domain is KAGVTQTPRYLIKTRGQQVTLSCSPISGHRSVSWYQQTPGQGLQFLFEYFSETQRNKGNFPGRFSGRQFSNSRSEMNVSTLELGDSALYLCASSLSQGWNTEAFFGQGTRLTVV.

This chain joins TRBV9 and TRBJ2-7, with 8 bases matching TRBD1. J was trimmed by 7 bases and V by 2 bases; bases with no gene match: 8. The germline CDR1 and CDR2 sequences are SGDLS and YYNGEE. The CDR3 contains 14 residues. The CDR3 is CASSVSDRVDEQYF. The CDR3 nucleotides read TGTGCCAGCAGCGTGTCGGACAGGGTGGATGAGCAGTACTTC.

This clone was found once. V is TRBV7-8 and J is TRBJ1-6, with no clear D. Germline assignment: CDR1 SGHVS and CDR2 FQNEAQ. The CDR3 contains 14 residues. Trimming shortened V by 5 bases and J by 7 bases, and 12 bases separated the two germline ends. This CDR3 reads CASSPMRENSPLHF. CDR3 bases: TGTGCCAGCAGCCCGATGAGGGAGAATTCACCCCTCCACTTT. Supplemented by reference TRBV7-8 and TRBJ1-6, the full variable domain reads GAGVSQSPRYKVAKRGQDVALRCDPISGHVSLFWYQQALGQGPEFLTYFQNEAQLDKSGLPSDRFFAERPEGSVSTLKIQRTQQEDSAVYLCASSPMRENSPLHFGNGTRLTVT.

This chain uses TRBV11-2 with TRBJ2-5; D might be TRBD2 (5 bases). Germline CDR1 is SGHAT and CDR2 is FQNNGV. CDR3 size: 11 residues. Between the trimmed V and J ends, which lost 8 bases and 4 bases, there was a span of 8 bases. CDR3 region: CASHGGETQYF. CDR3 sequence (DNA): TGTGCCAGCCACGGAGGAGAGACCCAGTACTTC.

V is TRBV10-3 and J is TRBJ1-6; possibly TRBD1 for D (5 bases). V was cut by 7 bases and J by 7 bases, with 23 bases left in between. CDR1 is ENHRY, CDR2 SYGVKD, per germline. This CDR3 spans 17 amino acids. The DNA for the CDR3 is TGTGCCATCAATAGCGGGGCTAGACAAGATATAAATTCACCCCTCCACTTT. Protein product: CAINSGARQDINSPLHF.

Notes on this clone: Within the sample, other DNA sequences also encode this same CDR3. The chain employs TRBV6-4 and TRBJ2-3; 12 bases fit TRBD2. Trimming at V came to 0 bases and at J to 5 bases, leaving 0 bases not matched to a gene. Looked up from germline, CDR1 is MRHNA and CDR2 is SNTAGT. There are 15 residues in the CDR3. CDR3 residues: CASSDSTSGGDTQYF. CDR3 coding DNA: TGTGCCAGCAGTGACTCGACTAGCGGGGGAGATACGCAGTATTTT.

The V gene is TRBV30, the J gene TRBJ2-1; 10 nucleotides match TRBD2. Germline-derived CDR1 and CDR2 are GTSNPN and SVGIG (reference sequence). The CDR3 length is 16 residues. The ends lost 0 bases at V and 3 bases at J; junction bases unmatched: 5. The CDR3 DNA follows: TGTGCCTGGAGTGTACTCCTAGCGGGGGACTACAATGAGCAGTTCTTC. Translated: CAWSVLLAGDYNEQFF.

This rearrangement joins TRBV4-1 to TRBJ2-2; D call uncertain. The germline CDR1 and CDR2 sequences are MGHRA and YSYEKL. V was cut by 4 bases and J by 5 bases, with 17 bases left in between. CDR3 size: 16 residues. The CDR3 DNA reads as TGCGCCAGCAGCCCTCCAGAGACCCCCGGGACCGGGGAGCTGTTTTTT. Its translation is CASSPPETPGTGELFF.

A note on this clone: This sample also contains other DNA sequences that code for the same CDR3. This sequence joins TRBV4-2 and TRBJ1-5; D gene uncertain. V was shortened by 0 bases and J by 3 bases, with 9 bases between the two germline ends. Germline values: CDR1 LGHNA, CDR2 YNFKEQ. CDR3 length: 15 residues. Here the CDR3 reads CASSQDTGSNQPQHF. CDR3 sequence (DNA): TGTGCCAGCAGCCAAGATACGGGTTCCAATCAGCCCCAGCATTTT.

The V gene is TRBV5-4, the J gene TRBJ1-3; D is possibly TRBD1 (6 bases). V was clipped by 1 base and J by 5 bases, with 7 bases between them. The CDR3 loop spans 13 amino acids. Per the germline V gene, CDR1 is SGHNT and CDR2 is YYREEE (reference sequence). Written as DNA, the CDR3 is TGTGCCAGCAGCTTGACAGGGCGAAACACCATATATTTT. Translating gives CASSLTGRNTIYF.

The chain combines TRBV18 with TRBJ2-3; TRBD1 agrees at 10 bases. The CDR3 loop spans 15 amino acids. V was clipped by 3 bases and J by 1 base; unmatched bases: 1. Germline lookup yields CDR1 KGHSH and CDR2 LQKENI. CDR3 nucleotide sequence: TGTGCCAGCTCACCCGGGACAGGGGGCACAGATACGCAGTATTTT. Translated, it gives CASSPGTGGTDTQYF.

This clone appeared a few times. V is TRBV2 and J is TRBJ1-6, with 9 bases identical to TRBD1. With V trimmed by 5 bases and J by 7 bases, 6 bases remained unmatched. Germline CDR1 is SNHLY and CDR2 is FYNNEI. CDR3 length: 15 amino acids. The chain's CDR3 is CASSSGTGINSPLHF. In DNA, the CDR3 is TGTGCCAGCAGTTCCGGGACAGGGATCAATTCACCCCTCCACTTT.

The V gene is TRBV7-8, the J gene TRBJ2-5, with TRBD2 as a possible D gene (5 bases). Trimming took off 5 bases at V and 5 bases at J, with 9 bases between the two ends. CDR1 is SGHVS and CDR2 is FQNEAQ in the germline V gene. This CDR3 has 12 amino acids. Here the CDR3 DNA reads TGTGCCAGCAGCCTCCAGCGGGAGACCCAGTACTTC. Its protein is CASSLQRETQYF.

The rearrangement uses TRBV19 and TRBJ1-2, with 7 bases lining up with TRBD1. Germline lookup yields CDR1 LNHDA and CDR2 SQIVND (reference sequence). The J segment lost 4 bases and the V segment lost 9 bases, leaving 8 bases of the junction unmatched. The CDR3 totals 13 residues. The CDR3 DNA sequence: TGTGCCAGATACAGGGGCCCTTGCTATGGCTACACCTTC. Residues: CARYRGPCYGYTF.

J is TRBJ1-1 and V is TRBV11-3; no definite D call. The length of the CDR3 is 13 residues. The V and J ends lost 5 bases and 1 base respectively, with 8 bases between them. The V gene's germline CDR1 is SGHNT and CDR2 YENEEA. The CDR3 spells CASSRHPNTEAFF. The CDR3 nucleotides are TGTGCCAGCAGCCGACACCCGAACACTGAAGCTTTCTTT. Supplemented by reference TRBV11-3 and TRBJ1-1, the full variable domain reads EAGVVQSPRYKIIEKKQPVAFWCNPISGHNTLYWYLQNLGQGPELLIRYENEEAVDDSQLPKDRFSAERLKGVDSTLKIQPAELGDSAVYLCASSRHPNTEAFFGQGTRLTVV.

This chain connects TRBV6-6 to TRBJ1-1; D not resolved. V was trimmed by 5 bases and J by 6 bases, leaving 7 bases between them. The CDR3 totals 11 residues. In germline, CDR1 is MNHNY, CDR2 SVGAGI (reference sequence). CDR3 sequence (DNA): TGTGCCAGCAGTCCCCAGTCTGAAGCTTTCTTT. Its translation: CASSPQSEAFF.

This clone has a single count. This chain connects TRBV5-8 to TRBJ2-5, with D possibly TRBD1 on 6 matching bases. Between the trimmed V and J ends, which lost 1 base and 5 bases, there was a span of 15 bases. CDR1 is SGHTS, CDR2 YDEGEE, per germline. The CDR3 loop spans 15 amino acids. The CDR3 spells CASSLLRIQGETQYF. The CDR3 bases are TGTGCCAGCAGCTTGCTCCGGATACAGGGTGAGACCCAGTACTTC.